The clone carrying this T cell receptor beta chain was detected a few times. TCRdb keeps only in-frame clones here, not all; method: immunoSEQ multiplex PCR. The table has approximately 980,000 clones, 76% seen once. This sample is drawn from a study of shared clonotypes between healthy human individuals. CD4+ cells underwent separation, giving CD45RA+ naive and CD45RA-negative memory subsets. The CDR3 runs 14 residues. Germline CDR1 reads MNHNY; CDR2 reads SVGAGI (reference sequence). The trim removed 7 bases at V and 5 bases at J, leaving 8 bases unmatched. The rearrangement links TRBV6-6 to TRBJ1-2; 9 nucleotides match TRBD1. The source of this sequence is a man between 18 and 35 years old in good health. Sequencing was carried out using memory CD4+ T cells sorted from blood. Regarding subset: CD45RA-negative fraction. CDR3 residues: CASTTTGGSYGYTF. DNA of the CDR3: TGTGCCAGCACTACCACAGGGGGCTCTTATGGCTACACCTTC.